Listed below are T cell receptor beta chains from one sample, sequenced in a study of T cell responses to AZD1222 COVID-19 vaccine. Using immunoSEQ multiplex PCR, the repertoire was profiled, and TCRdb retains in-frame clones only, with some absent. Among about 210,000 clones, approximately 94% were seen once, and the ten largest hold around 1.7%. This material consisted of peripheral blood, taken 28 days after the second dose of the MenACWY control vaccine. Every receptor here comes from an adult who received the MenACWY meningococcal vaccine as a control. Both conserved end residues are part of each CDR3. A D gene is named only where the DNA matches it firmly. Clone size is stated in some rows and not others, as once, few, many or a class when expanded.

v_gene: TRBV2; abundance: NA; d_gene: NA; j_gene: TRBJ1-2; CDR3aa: CASSPAGGYTF; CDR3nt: TGTGCCAGCAGCCCCGCGGGTGGCTACACCTTC
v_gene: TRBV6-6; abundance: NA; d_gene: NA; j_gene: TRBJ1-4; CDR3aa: CASTGRGEKLFF; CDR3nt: TGTGCCAGCACTGGACGGGGTGAAAAACTGTTTTTT
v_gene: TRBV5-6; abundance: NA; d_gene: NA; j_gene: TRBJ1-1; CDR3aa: CASSLGGVTEAFF; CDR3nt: TGTGCCAGCAGCTTGGGTGGGGTGACTGAAGCTTTCTTT
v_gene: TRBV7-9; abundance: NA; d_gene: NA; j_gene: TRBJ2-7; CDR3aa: CASSYTGYEQYF; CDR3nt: TGTGCCAGCAGCTATACAGGCTACGAGCAGTACTTC
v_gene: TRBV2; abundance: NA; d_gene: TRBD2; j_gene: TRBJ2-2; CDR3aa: CASRLDGGFTGELFF; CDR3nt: TGTGCCAGCAGGCTTGACGGGGGGTTCACCGGGGAGCTGTTTTTT
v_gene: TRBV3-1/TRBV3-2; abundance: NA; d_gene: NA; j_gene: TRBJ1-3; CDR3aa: CASSQGTDSGNTIYF; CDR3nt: TGTGCCAGCAGCCAAGGTACAGACTCTGGAAACACCATATATTTT
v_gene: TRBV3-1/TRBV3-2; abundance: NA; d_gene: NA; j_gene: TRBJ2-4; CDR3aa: CASTLSEDSKKNIQYF; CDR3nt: TGTGCCAGCACCTTGTCTGAGGACAGTAAAAAAAACATTCAGTACTTC
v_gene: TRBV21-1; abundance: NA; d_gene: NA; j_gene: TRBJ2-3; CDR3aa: CAGPRGSTDTQYF; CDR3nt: TGTGCCGGCCCCCGGGGAAGCACAGATACGCAGTATTTT
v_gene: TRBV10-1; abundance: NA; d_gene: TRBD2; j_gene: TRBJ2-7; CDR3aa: CASLYGTSGSNEQYF; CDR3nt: TGCGCCAGCTTGTATGGGACTAGCGGGAGTAACGAGCAGTACTTC
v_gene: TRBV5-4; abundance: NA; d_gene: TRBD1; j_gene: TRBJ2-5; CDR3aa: CASSGDQGAGETQYF; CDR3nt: TGTGCCAGCAGCGGCGACCAGGGGGCGGGGGAGACCCAGTACTTC
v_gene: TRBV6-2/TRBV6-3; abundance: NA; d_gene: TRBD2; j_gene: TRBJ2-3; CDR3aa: CASSLLAGGRDTQYF; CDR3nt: TGTGCCAGCAGTTTACTAGCGGGGGGCCGAGATACGCAGTATTTT
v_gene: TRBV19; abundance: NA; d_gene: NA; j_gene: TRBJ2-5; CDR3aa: CASSSGTQKGTQYF; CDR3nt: TGTGCCAGTAGCTCGGGGACGCAAAAAGGTACCCAGTACTTC
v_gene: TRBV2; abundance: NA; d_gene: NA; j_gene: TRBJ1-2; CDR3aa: CASPGGSHGYTF; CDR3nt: TGTGCCAGTCCGGGAGGGTCGCATGGCTACACCTTC
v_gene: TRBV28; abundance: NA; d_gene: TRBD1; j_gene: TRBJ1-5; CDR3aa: CASSLRGGTGNQPQHF; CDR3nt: TGTGCCAGCAGTTTACGGGGGGGGACAGGGAATCAGCCCCAGCATTTT
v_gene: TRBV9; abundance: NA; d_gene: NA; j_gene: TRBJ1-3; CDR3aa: CASSADSFGNTIYF; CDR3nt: TGTGCCAGCAGCGCAGACAGCTTCGGAAACACCATATATTTT
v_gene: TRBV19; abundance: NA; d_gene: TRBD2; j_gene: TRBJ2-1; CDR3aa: CASDDGTSGREITDEQFF; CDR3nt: TGTGCCAGTGACGATGGGACTAGCGGGAGAGAGATAACAGATGAGCAGTTCTTC
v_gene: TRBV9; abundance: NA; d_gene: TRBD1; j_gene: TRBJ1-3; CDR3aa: CASSDPTGEGNTIYF; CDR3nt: TGTGCCAGCAGCGACCCGACAGGGGAAGGGAACACCATATATTTT
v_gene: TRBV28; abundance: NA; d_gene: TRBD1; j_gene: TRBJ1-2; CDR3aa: CASSSPGQGNGYTF; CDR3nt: TGTGCCAGCAGTTCTCCGGGACAGGGTAATGGCTACACCTTC
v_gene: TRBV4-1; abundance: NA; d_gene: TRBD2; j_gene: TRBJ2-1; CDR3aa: CASSPTSGSYNEQFF; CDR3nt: TGCGCCAGCAGCCCCACTAGCGGCTCCTACAATGAGCAGTTCTTC
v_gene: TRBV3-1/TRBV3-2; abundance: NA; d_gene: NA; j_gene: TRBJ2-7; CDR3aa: CASSQVGSYEQYF; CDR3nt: TGTGCCAGCAGCCAAGTCGGGTCCTACGAGCAGTACTTC
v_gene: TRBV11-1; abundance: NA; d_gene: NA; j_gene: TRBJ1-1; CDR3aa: CASSPLDGGHTEAFF; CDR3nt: TGTGCCAGCAGCCCATTAGACGGGGGGCACACTGAAGCTTTCTTT
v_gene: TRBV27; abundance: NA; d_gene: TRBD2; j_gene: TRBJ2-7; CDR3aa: CASSWTSGSYEQYF; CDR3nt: TGTGCCAGCAGTTGGACTAGCGGTTCCTACGAGCAGTACTTC
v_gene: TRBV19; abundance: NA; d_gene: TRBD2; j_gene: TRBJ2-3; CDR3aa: CASSRGVGTSGTDTQYF; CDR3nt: TGTGCCAGTAGTAGAGGAGTCGGGACTAGCGGCACAGATACGCAGTATTTT
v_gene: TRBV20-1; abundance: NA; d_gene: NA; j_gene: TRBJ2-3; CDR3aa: CSASFKNTQYF; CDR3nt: TGCAGTGCTAGTTTCAAGAATACGCAGTATTTT
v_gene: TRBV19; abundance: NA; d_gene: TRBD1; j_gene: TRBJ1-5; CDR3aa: CASSMTQGAGNQPQHF; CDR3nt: TGTGCCAGTAGTATGACTCAGGGGGCCGGCAATCAGCCCCAGCATTTT
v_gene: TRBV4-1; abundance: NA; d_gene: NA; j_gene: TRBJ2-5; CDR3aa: CASSHFRGETQYF; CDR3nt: TGCGCCAGCAGCCACTTTCGTGGAGAGACCCAGTACTTC
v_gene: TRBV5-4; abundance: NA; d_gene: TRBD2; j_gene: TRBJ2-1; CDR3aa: CASSLEASGNSYNEQFF; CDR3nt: TGTGCCAGCAGCTTGGAGGCTAGCGGGAACTCCTACAATGAGCAGTTCTTC
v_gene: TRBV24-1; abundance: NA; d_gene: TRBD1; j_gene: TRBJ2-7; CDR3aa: CATSDPGQGVEQYF; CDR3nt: TGTGCCACCAGTGACCCGGGACAGGGGGTCGAGCAGTACTTC
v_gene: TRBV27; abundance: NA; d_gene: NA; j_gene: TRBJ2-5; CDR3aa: CASSLASASQETQYF; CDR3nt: TGTGCCAGCAGTTTAGCCTCGGCCAGTCAAGAGACCCAGTACTTC
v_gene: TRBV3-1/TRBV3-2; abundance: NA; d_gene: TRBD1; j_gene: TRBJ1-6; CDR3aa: CASSQTGDNNSPLHF; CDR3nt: TGTGCCAGCAGCCAGACAGGGGATAATAATTCACCCCTCCACTTT
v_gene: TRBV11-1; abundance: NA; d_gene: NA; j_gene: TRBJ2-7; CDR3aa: CASSLGQSYEQYF; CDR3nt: TGTGCCAGCAGCTTAGGGCAGTCCTACGAGCAGTACTTC
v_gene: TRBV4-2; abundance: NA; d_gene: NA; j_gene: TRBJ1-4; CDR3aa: CASSQDEGTDEKLFF; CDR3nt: TGTGCCAGCAGCCAAGATGAAGGAACAGATGAAAAACTGTTTTTT
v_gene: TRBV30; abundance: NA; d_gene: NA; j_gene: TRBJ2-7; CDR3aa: CAWSVLGAGEQYF; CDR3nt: TGTGCCTGGAGTGTTCTAGGGGCGGGCGAGCAGTACTTC
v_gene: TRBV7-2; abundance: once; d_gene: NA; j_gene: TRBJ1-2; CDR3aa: CASSLGGPGGYTF; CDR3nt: TGTGCCAGCAGCTTAGGGGGGCCGGGTGGCTACACCTTC
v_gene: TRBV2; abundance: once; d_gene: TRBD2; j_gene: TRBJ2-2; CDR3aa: CASSERTSGGGELFF; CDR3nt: TGTGCCAGCAGCGAAAGGACTAGCGGAGGGGGGGAGCTGTTTTTT
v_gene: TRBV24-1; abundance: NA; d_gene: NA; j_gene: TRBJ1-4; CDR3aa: CATSDSYIRASQTNEKLFF; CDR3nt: TGTGCCACCAGTGATTCCTACATCAGGGCGTCACAAACTAATGAAAAACTGTTTTTT
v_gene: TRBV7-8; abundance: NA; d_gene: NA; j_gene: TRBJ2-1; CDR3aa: CASSLARDEQFF; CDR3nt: TGTGCCAGCAGCTTAGCTAGGGATGAGCAGTTCTTC
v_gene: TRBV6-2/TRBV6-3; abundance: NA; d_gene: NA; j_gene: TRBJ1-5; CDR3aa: CASSYLYSNQPQHF; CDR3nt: TGTGCCAGCAGTTACCTATATAGCAATCAGCCCCAGCATTTT
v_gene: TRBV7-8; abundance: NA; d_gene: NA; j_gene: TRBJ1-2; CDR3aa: CASSLGPRRGLDYGYTF; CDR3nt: TGTGCCAGCAGCTTAGGGCCCCGTAGGGGTCTGGACTATGGCTACACCTTC
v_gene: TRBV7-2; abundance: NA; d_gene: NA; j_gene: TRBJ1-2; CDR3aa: CASSFNVRTDNNYGYTF; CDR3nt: TGTGCCAGCAGCTTTAATGTCCGGACAGACAATAACTATGGCTACACCTTC
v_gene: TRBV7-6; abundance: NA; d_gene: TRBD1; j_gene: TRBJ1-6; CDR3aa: CASSLGTGEANSPLHF; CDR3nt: TGTGCCAGCAGCTTAGGGACAGGGGAAGCCAATTCACCCCTCCACTTT
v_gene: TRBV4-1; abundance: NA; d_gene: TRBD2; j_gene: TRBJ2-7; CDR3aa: CASSQLAGVFTFYEQYF; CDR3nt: TGCGCCAGCAGCCAACTAGCGGGAGTTTTTACCTTCTACGAGCAGTACTTC
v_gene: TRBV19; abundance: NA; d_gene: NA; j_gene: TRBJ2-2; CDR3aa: CASSTARTNTGELFF; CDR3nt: TGTGCCAGTAGTACCGCTAGGACGAACACCGGGGAGCTGTTTTTT
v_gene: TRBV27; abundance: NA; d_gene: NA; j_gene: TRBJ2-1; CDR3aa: CASSLRQGGEQFF; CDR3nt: TGTGCCAGCAGTCTAAGACAGGGAGGCGAGCAGTTCTTC
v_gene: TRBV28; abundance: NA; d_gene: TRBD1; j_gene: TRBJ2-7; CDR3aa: CASSLFQQGAYEQYF; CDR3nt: TGTGCCAGCAGTTTATTTCAACAGGGGGCCTACGAGCAGTACTTC
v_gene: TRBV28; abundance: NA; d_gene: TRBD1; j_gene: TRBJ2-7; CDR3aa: CASSLAQGAYEQYF; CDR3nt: TGTGCCAGCAGTTTAGCGCAGGGGGCTTACGAGCAGTACTTC
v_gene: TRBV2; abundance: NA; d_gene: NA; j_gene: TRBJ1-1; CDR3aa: CASSEARMNTEAFF; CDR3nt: TGTGCCAGCAGTGAAGCGCGGATGAACACTGAAGCTTTCTTT
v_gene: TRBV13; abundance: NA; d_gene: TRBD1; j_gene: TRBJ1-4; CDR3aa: CASSASRGRADNEKLFF; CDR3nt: TGTGCCAGCAGCGCGAGTAGGGGGCGGGCAGACAATGAAAAACTGTTTTTT
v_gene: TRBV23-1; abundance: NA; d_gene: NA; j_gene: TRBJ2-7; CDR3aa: CANLLKPGYEQYF; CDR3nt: TGCGCCAACCTCTTGAAGCCGGGTTACGAGCAGTACTTC
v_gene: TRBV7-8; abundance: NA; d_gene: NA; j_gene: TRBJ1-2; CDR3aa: CASSLAGYYGYTF; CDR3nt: TGTGCCAGCAGCTTAGCAGGATACTATGGCTACACCTTC